Listed below are T cell receptor beta chains from one sample, sequenced in a study of blood T cell repertoires in COVID-19. Assay used: immunoSEQ multiplex PCR; TCRdb lists only in-frame clones, some missing. The sample has some 270,000 clones; 70% to 90% are singletons. The source material was PBMCs or T cells enriched from blood (not recorded which). These receptors all come from a woman between 50 and 59 years old with acute COVID-19. The CDR3 runs from the conserved cysteine through the conserved F or W. D genes are given only for firm matches. Expanded clones are given a class, and other clones once, few, many or no size at all.

D gene: -; V gene: TRBV30; J gene: TRBJ2-1; clone size: few; CDR3 protein: CAWSVLGAEKNEQFF; CDR3 DNA: TGTGCCTGGAGTGTACTAGGAGCGGAAAAGAATGAGCAGTTCTTC
D gene: -; V gene: TRBV6-1; J gene: TRBJ2-7; clone size: -; CDR3 protein: CASSVIMGQGSSYEQYF; CDR3 DNA: TGTGCCAGCAGTGTCATTATGGGGCAGGGCAGCTCCTACGAGCAGTACTTC
D gene: -; V gene: TRBV5-5; J gene: TRBJ1-1; clone size: -; CDR3 protein: CASSRGPWTEAFF; CDR3 DNA: TGTGCCAGCAGTCGAGGTCCTTGGACTGAAGCTTTCTTT
D gene: TRBD1; V gene: TRBV30; J gene: TRBJ1-5; clone size: -; CDR3 protein: CAWTGQGALPQHF; CDR3 DNA: TGTGCCTGGACCGGACAGGGGGCGCTTCCCCAGCATTTT
D gene: TRBD2; V gene: TRBV11-3; J gene: TRBJ2-1; clone size: -; CDR3 protein: CASSFRSGGHNEQFF; CDR3 DNA: TGTGCCAGCAGCTTCCGTAGCGGGGGGCACAATGAGCAGTTCTTC
D gene: TRBD2; V gene: TRBV4-3; J gene: TRBJ2-7; clone size: once; CDR3 protein: CASSQGTSGGHYEQYF; CDR3 DNA: TGCGCCAGCAGCCAAGGGACTAGCGGGGGCCACTACGAGCAGTACTTC
D gene: -; V gene: TRBV3-1/TRBV3-2; J gene: TRBJ1-2; clone size: -; CDR3 protein: CASSPREDYGYTF; CDR3 DNA: TGTGCCAGCAGCCCCAGGGAAGACTATGGCTACACCTTC
D gene: -; V gene: TRBV11-3; J gene: TRBJ1-6; clone size: -; CDR3 protein: CASSPGFNSPLHF; CDR3 DNA: TGTGCCAGCAGCCCAGGGTTTAATTCACCCCTCCACTTT
D gene: TRBD1; V gene: TRBV5-1; J gene: TRBJ1-2; clone size: -; CDR3 protein: CASSLSSGGIDYGYTF; CDR3 DNA: TGCGCCAGCAGCTTGTCTTCAGGGGGTATCGACTATGGCTACACCTTC
D gene: -; V gene: TRBV6-2/TRBV6-3; J gene: TRBJ2-5; clone size: -; CDR3 protein: CASSWRAGETQYF; CDR3 DNA: TGTGCCAGCAGTTGGAGGGCCGGGGAGACCCAGTACTTC
D gene: -; V gene: TRBV29-1; J gene: TRBJ1-1; clone size: -; CDR3 protein: CSVEGLMNTEAFF; CDR3 DNA: TGCAGCGTTGAGGGACTTATGAACACTGAAGCTTTCTTT
D gene: TRBD1; V gene: TRBV19; J gene: TRBJ1-1; clone size: -; CDR3 protein: CASSLTGGMNTEAFF; CDR3 DNA: TGTGCCAGTAGCTTGACAGGGGGTATGAACACTGAAGCTTTCTTT
D gene: -; V gene: TRBV6-2/TRBV6-3; J gene: TRBJ2-7; clone size: -; CDR3 protein: CASSQQAYEQYF; CDR3 DNA: TGTGCCAGCAGTCAACAGGCCTACGAGCAGTACTTC
D gene: TRBD2; V gene: TRBV10-3; J gene: TRBJ2-7; clone size: -; CDR3 protein: CAISERGGTYEQYF; CDR3 DNA: TGTGCCATCAGTGAGCGGGGGGGCACCTACGAGCAGTACTTC
D gene: TRBD1; V gene: TRBV7-6; J gene: TRBJ2-5; clone size: -; CDR3 protein: CASSPNRGAIQETQYF; CDR3 DNA: TGTGCCAGCAGCCCCAACAGGGGGGCAATACAAGAGACCCAGTACTTC
D gene: -; V gene: TRBV9; J gene: TRBJ2-1; clone size: -; CDR3 protein: CASSLRGTVYNEQFF; CDR3 DNA: TGTGCCAGCAGCCTACGCGGGACTGTCTACAATGAGCAGTTCTTC
D gene: -; V gene: TRBV9; J gene: TRBJ2-5; clone size: -; CDR3 protein: CASSVGLAGETQYF; CDR3 DNA: TGTGCCAGCAGCGTAGGGCTCGCCGGGGAGACCCAGTACTTC
D gene: -; V gene: TRBV5-1; J gene: TRBJ2-6; clone size: -; CDR3 protein: CASSLSTGAGANVLTF; CDR3 DNA: TGCGCCAGCAGCCTCTCGACGGGGGCTGGGGCCAACGTCCTGACTTTC
D gene: -; V gene: TRBV5-5; J gene: TRBJ1-5; clone size: -; CDR3 protein: CASSLRGSNQPQHF; CDR3 DNA: TGTGCCAGCAGCTTGCGGGGTAGCAATCAGCCCCAGCATTTT
D gene: TRBD1; V gene: TRBV7-2; J gene: TRBJ1-4; clone size: -; CDR3 protein: CASSLATGRKLANEKLFF; CDR3 DNA: TGTGCCAGCAGCTTAGCGACAGGGAGGAAATTGGCTAATGAAAAACTGTTTTTT
D gene: TRBD2; V gene: TRBV5-1; J gene: TRBJ2-2; clone size: many; CDR3 protein: CASSLLGGGAGELFF; CDR3 DNA: TGCGCCAGCAGCTTGCTTGGCGGGGGGGCCGGGGAGCTGTTTTTT
D gene: -; V gene: TRBV5-4; J gene: TRBJ1-6; clone size: few; CDR3 protein: CASSLAQGLNSPLHF; CDR3 DNA: TGTGCCAGCAGCTTGGCACAGGGCCTGAATTCACCCCTCCACTTT
D gene: -; V gene: TRBV7-2; J gene: TRBJ2-2; clone size: -; CDR3 protein: CASSLDMRASGELFF; CDR3 DNA: TGTGCCAGCAGCTTAGATATGAGGGCCTCCGGGGAGCTGTTTTTT
D gene: -; V gene: TRBV6-6; J gene: TRBJ1-2; clone size: -; CDR3 protein: CASSFYAGTTNYGYTF; CDR3 DNA: TGTGCCAGCAGTTTTTACGCCGGGACAACTAACTATGGCTACACCTTC
D gene: TRBD1; V gene: TRBV5-1; J gene: TRBJ1-1; clone size: -; CDR3 protein: CASSPDRAEAFF; CDR3 DNA: TGCGCCAGCAGCCCGGACAGGGCAGAAGCTTTCTTT